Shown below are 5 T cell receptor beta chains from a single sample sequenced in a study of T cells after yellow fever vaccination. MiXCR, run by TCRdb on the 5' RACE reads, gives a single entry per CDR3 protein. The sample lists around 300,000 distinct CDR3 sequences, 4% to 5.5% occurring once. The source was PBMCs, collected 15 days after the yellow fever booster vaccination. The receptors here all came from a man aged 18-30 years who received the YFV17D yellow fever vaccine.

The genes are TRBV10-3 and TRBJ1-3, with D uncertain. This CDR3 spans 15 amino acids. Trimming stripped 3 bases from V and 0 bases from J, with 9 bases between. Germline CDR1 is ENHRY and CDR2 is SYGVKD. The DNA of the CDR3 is TGTGCCATCAGTGACATTCGTCACTCTGGAAACACCATATATTTT. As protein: CAISDIRHSGNTIYF.

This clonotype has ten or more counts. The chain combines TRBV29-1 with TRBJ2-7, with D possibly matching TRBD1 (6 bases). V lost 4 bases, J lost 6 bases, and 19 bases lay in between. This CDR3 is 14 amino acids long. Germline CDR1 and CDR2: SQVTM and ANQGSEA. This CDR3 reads CSVVRGPRRGEQYF. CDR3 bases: TGCAGCGTTGTTCGTGGCCCCCGCAGGGGCGAGCAGTACTTC.

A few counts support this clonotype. This CDR3 is CASSYSTFQQGEQYF. DNA for the CDR3: TGTGCCAGCAGTTACTCGACCTTTCAACAGGGCGAGCAGTACTTC. This chain uses TRBV6-5 with TRBJ2-7, with D maybe TRBD1 (6 bases). Germline values: CDR1 MNHEY, CDR2 SVGAGI. This CDR3 spans 15 amino acids. Trimming stripped 0 bases from V and 6 bases from J, with 15 bases between.

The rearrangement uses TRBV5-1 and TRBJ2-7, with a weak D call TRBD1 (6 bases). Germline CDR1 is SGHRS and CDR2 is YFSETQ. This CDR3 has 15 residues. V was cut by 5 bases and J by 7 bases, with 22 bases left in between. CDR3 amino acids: CASSLWFQGQQEQYF. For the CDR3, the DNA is TGCGCCAGCAGTCTATGGTTTCAGGGACAACAGGAGCAGTACTTC. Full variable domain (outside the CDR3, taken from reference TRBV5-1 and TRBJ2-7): KAGVTQTPRYLIKTRGQQVTLSCSPISGHRSVSWYQQTPGQGLQFLFEYFSETQRNKGNFPGRFSGRQFSNSRSEMNVSTLELGDSALYLCASSLWFQGQQEQYFGPGTRLTVT.

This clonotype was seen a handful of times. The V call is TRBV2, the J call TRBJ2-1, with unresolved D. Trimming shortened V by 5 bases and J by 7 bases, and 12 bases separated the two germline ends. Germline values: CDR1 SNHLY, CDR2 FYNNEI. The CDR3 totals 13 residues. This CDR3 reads CASSYYLGNEQFF. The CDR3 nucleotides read TGTGCCAGCAGTTACTATCTTGGAAATGAGCAGTTCTTC.